The entry below describes one T cell receptor (beta chain). The antigen is undetermined. Germline V lookup: CDR1 MNHNY, CDR2 SVGAGI (reference sequence). Trimming removed 10 bases at V and 0 bases at J, with 12 bases between. This CDR3 contains 13 residues. The data belong to a study of graft-versus-host responses after intestinal transplantation. Overall study context: Recipients had transplants, and these were multivisceral, liver-intestinal, or isolated intestinal. Recipients across the board were started on anti-thymocyte globulin induction, then kept on tacrolimus and steroids for around 3 years.

Here immunoSEQ multiplex PCR was the method, and the copy in TCRdb shows in-frame clones only, minus some. This sample has around 120,000 clones, with roughly 96% found just once. Notes on the study in general: GvH clones appeared in recipient marrow, some first in ileum or blood. Allografts of patients with graft-donor T cell macrochimerism showed high graft-versus-host to host-versus-graft clone ratios.

J is TRBJ1-1 and V is TRBV6-6; D is unresolved. The starting material was unstimulated CD8+ T cells sorted from spleen or lymph node cells, obtained before intestinal transplant. The receptor was isolated from a human donor who received an intestinal transplant. In DNA, the CDR3 is TGTGCCATCAAGGGATACATGAACACTGAAGCTTTCTTT. Translating gives CAIKGYMNTEAFF.